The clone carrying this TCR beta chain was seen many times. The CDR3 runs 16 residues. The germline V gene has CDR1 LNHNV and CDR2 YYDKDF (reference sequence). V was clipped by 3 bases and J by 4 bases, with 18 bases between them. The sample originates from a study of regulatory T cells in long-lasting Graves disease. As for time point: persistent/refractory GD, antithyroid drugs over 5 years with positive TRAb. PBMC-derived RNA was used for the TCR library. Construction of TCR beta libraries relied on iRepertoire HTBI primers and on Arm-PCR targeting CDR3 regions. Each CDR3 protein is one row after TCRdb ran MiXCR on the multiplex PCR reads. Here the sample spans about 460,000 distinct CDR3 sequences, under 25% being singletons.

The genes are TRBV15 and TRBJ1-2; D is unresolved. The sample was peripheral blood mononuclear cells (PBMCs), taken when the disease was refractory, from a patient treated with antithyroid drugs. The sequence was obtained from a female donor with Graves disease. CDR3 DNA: TGTGCCACCAGCAGTTCCCGGAGAGGGCTTGTCTATGGCTACACCTTC. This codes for CATSSSRRGLVYGYTF.